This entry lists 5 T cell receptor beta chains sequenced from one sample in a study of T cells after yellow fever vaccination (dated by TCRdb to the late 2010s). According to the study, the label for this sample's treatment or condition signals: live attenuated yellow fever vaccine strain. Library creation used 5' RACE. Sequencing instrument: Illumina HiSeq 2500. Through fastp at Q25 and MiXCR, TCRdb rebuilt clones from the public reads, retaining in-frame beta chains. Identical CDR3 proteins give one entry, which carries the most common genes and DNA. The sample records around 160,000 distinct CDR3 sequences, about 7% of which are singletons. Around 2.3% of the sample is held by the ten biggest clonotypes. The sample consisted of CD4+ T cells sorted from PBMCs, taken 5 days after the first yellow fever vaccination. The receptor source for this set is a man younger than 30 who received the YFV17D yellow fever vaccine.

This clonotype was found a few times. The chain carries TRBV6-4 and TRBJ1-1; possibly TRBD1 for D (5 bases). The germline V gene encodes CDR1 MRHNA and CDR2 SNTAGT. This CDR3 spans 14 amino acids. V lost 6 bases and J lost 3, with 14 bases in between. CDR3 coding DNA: TGTGCCAGCAGGAGGCAGGGCGGTGACACTGAAGCTTTCTTT. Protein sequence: CASRRQGGDTEAFF.

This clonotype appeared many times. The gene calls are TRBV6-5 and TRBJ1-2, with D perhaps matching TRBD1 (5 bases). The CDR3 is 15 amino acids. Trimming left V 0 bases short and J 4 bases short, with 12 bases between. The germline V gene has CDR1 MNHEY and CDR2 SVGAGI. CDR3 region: CASSYSGARAYGYTF. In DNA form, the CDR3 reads TGTGCCAGCAGTTACTCCGGGGCACGAGCCTATGGCTACACCTTC.

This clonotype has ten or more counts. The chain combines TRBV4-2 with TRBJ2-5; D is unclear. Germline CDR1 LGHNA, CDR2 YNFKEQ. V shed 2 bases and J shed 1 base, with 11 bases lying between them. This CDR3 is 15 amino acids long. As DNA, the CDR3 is TGTGCCAGCAGCCAACCTTTAGGGATCCAAGAGACCCAGTACTTC. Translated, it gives CASSQPLGIQETQYF.

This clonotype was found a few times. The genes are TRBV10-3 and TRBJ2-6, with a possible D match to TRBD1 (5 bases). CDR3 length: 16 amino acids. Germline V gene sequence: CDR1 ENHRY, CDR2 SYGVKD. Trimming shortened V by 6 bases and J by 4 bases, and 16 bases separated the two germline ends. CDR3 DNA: TGTGCCATCAGGTCAGTCGGCAGGGCAGGGGCCAACGTCCTGACTTTC. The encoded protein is CAIRSVGRAGANVLTF.

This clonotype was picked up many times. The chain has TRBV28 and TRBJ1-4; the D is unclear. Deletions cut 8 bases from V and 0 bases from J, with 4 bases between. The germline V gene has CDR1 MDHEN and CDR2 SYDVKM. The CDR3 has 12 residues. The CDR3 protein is CASATTNEKLFF. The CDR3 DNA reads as TGTGCCAGCGCCACAACTAATGAAAAACTGTTTTTT. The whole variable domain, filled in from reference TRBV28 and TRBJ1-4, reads DVKVTQSSRYLVKRTGEKVFLECVQDMDHENMFWYRQDPGLGLRLIYFSYDVKMKEKGDIPEGYSVSREKKERFSLILESASTNQTSMYLCASATTNEKLFFGSGTQLSVL.